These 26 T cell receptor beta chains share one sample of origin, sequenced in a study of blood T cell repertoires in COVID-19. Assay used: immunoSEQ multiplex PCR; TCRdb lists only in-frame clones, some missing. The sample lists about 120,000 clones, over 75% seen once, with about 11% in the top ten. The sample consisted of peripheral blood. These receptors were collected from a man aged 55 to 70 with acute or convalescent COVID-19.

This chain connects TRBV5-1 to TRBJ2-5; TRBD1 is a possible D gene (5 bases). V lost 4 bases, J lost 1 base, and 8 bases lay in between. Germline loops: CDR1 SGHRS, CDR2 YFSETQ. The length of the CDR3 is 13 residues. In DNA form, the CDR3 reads TGCGCCAGCAGCAGAACAGGCCAAGAGACCCAGTACTTC. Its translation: CASSRTGQETQYF.

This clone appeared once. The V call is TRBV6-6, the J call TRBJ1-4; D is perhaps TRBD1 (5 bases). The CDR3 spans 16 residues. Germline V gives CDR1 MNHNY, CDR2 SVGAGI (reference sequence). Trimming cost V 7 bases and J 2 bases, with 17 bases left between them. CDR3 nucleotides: TGTGCCAGCACCCTTACGCAGGGTGCGACTAATGAAAAACTGTTTTTT. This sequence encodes CASTLTQGATNEKLFF.

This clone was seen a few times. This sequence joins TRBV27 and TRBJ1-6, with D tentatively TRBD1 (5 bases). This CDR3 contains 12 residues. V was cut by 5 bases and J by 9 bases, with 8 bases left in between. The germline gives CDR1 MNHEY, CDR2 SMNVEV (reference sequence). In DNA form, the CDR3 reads TGTGCCAGCAGTCCCGGGGGTTCACCCCTCCACTTT. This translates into CASSPGGSPLHF.

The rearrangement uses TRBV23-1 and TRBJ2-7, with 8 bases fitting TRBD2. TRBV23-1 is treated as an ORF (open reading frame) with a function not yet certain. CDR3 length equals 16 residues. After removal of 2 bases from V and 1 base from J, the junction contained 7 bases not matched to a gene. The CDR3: CASSQRTSHPSYEQYF. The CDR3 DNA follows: TGCGCCAGCAGTCAAAGGACTAGCCATCCTTCCTACGAGCAGTACTTC.

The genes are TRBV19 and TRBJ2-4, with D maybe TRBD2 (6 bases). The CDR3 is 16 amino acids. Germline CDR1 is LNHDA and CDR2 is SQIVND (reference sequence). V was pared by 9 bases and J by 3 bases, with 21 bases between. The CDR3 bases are TGTGCCAGCGGTTACCCAGGGTGGCGGGACAAAAACATTCAGTACTTC. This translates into CASGYPGWRDKNIQYF.

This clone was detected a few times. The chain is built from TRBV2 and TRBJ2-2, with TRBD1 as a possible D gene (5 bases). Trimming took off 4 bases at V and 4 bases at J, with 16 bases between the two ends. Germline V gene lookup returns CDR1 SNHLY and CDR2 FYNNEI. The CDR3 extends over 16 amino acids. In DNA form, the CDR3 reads TGTGCCAGCAGTGCGGTGGGCAGGGTGGCCACCGGGGAGCTGTTTTTT. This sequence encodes CASSAVGRVATGELFF.

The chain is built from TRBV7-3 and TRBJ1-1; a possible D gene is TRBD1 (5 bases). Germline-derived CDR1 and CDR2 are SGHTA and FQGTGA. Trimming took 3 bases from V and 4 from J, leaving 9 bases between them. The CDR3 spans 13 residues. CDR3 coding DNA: TGTGCCAGCAGCTTCGGGCAGGGCACTGAAGCTTTCTTT. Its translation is CASSFGQGTEAFF.

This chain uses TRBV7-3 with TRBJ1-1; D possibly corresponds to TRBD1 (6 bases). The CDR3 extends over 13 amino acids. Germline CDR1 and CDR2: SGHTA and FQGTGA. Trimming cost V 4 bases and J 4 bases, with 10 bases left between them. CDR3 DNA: TGTGCCAGCAGCTCACAGGGTGGCACTGAAGCTTTCTTT. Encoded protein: CASSSQGGTEAFF.

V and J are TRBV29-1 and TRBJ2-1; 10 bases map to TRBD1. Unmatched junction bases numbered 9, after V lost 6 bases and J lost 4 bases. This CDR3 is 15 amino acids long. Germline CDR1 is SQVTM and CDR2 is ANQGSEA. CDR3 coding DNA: TGCAGCGTGCTGAGGGGACAGGGGCTTTACAATGAGCAGTTCTTC. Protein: CSVLRGQGLYNEQFF.

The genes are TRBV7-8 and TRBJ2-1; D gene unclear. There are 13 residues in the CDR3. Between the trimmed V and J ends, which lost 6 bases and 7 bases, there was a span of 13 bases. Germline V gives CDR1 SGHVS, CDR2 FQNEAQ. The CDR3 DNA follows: TGTGCCAGCAGTAGGCTCGCGGTGAATGAGCAGTTCTTC. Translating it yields CASSRLAVNEQFF.

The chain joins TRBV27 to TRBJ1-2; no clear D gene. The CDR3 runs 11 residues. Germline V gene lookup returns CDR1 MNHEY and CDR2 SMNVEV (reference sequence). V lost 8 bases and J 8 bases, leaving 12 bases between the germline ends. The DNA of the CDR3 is TGTGCCAGCGGAGGCGGCCCAGGCTACACCTTC. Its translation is CASGGGPGYTF.

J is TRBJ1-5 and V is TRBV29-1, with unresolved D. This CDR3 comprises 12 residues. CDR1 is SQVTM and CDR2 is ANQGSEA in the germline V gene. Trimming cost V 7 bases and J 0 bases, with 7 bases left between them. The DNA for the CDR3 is TGCAGCGCTTCTTATAGCAATCAGCCCCAGCATTTT. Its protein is CSASYSNQPQHF.

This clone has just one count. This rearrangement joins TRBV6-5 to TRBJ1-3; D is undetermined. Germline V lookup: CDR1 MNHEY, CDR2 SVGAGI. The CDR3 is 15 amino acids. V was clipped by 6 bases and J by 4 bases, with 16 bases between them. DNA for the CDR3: TGTGCCAGCAGCCCCCTCGGGGTTTTAGGAAACACCATATATTTT. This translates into CASSPLGVLGNTIYF.

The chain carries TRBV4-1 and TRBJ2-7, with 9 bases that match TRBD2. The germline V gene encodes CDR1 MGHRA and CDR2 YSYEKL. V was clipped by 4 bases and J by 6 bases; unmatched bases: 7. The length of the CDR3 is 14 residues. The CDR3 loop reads CASSPPVAGVEQYF. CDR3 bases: TGCGCCAGCAGCCCCCCGGTAGCGGGGGTCGAGCAGTACTTC.

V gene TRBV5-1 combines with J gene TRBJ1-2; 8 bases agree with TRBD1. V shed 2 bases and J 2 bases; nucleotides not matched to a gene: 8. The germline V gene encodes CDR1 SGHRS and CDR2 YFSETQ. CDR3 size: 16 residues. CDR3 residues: CASSLVTGALNYGYTF. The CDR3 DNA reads TGCGCCAGCAGCTTAGTGACAGGGGCCCTGAACTATGGCTACACCTTC.

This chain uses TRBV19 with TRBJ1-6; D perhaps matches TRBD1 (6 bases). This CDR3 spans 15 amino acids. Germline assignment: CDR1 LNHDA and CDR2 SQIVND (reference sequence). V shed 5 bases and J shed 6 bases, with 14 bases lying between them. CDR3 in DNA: TGTGCCAGTAGTGCCGTGTTGGGGGCTAATTCACCCCTCCACTTT. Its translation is CASSAVLGANSPLHF.

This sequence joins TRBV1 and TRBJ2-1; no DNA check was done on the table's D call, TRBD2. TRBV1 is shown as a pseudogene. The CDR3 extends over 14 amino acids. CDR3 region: CTSSQDELAAKQFF. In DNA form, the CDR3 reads TGCACCAGCAGCCAAGATGAGCTAGCGGCAAAGCAGTTCTTC.

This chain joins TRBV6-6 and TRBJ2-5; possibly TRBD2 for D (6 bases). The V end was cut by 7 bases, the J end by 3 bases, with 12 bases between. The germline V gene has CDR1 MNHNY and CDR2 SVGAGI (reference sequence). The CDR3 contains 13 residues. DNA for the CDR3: TGTGCCAGCAAATTAATAGCGGAAGAGACCCAGTACTTC. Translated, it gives CASKLIAEETQYF.

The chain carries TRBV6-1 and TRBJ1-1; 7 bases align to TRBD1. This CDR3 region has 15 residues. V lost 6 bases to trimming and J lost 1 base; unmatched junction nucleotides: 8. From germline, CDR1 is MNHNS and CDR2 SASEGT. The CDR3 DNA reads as TGTGCCAGCAGCGCCCCGGACAGGAGGAACACTGAAGCTTTCTTT. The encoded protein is CASSAPDRRNTEAFF.

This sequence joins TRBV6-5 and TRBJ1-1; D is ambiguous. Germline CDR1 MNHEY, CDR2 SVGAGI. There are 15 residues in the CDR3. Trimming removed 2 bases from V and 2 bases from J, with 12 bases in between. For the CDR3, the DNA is TGTGCCAGCAGTTACAGGGAGGGATCCAACACTGAAGCTTTCTTT. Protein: CASSYREGSNTEAFF.

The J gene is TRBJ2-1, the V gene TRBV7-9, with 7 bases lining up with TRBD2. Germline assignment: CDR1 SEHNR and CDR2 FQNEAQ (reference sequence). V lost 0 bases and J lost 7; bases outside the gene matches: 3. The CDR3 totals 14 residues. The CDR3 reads CASSLAGGVNEQFF. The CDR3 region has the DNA TGTGCCAGCAGCTTAGCGGGAGGGGTAAATGAGCAGTTCTTC.

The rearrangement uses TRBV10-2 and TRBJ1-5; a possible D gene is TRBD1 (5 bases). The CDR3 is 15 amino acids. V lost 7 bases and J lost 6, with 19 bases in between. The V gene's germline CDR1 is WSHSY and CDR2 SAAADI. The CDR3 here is CASTSWGVRGQPQHF. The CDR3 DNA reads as TGCGCCAGCACCTCGTGGGGGGTACGGGGTCAGCCCCAGCATTTT.

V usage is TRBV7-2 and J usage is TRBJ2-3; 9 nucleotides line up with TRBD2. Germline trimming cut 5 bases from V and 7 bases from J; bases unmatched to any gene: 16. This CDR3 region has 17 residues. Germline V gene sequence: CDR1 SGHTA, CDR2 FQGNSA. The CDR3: CASSTAGTSRRRNTQYF. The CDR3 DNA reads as TGTGCCAGCAGCACAGCCGGGACTAGCAGGAGGCGAAATACGCAGTATTTT.

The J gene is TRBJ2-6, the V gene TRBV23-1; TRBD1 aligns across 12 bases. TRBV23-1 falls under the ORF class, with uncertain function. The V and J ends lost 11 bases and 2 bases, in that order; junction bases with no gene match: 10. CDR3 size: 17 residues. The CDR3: CALARDRGLPGANVLTF. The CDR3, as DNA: TGCGCCTTAGCCCGGGACAGGGGGCTACCTGGGGCCAACGTCCTGACTTTC.

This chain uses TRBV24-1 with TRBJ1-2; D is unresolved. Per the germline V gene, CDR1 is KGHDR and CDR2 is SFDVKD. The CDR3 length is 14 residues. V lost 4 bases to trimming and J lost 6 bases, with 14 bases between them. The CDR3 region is CATSDRTYEDGYTF. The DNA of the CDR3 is TGTGCCACCAGTGACCGGACTTATGAGGATGGCTACACCTTC.

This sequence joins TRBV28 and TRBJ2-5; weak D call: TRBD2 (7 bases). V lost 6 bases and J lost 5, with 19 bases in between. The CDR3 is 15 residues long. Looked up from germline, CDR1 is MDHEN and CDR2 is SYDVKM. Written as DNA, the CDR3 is TGTGCCAGCAGAGAGATGGGGGGGGGCGGTGAGACCCAGTACTTC. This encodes CASREMGGGGETQYF.